Listed below are T cell receptor beta chains from one sample, sequenced in a study of blood T cell repertoires in COVID-19. Generated by immunoSEQ multiplex PCR, the TCRdb table keeps only in-frame clones and is missing some. The top ten clones hold under 5.5% of a sample with more than 200,000 clones, 80% to 90% of them seen once. Sequences were obtained from peripheral blood. The receptors were sampled from a man in his sixties with acute or convalescent COVID-19. The CDR3 runs from the conserved cysteine through the conserved F or W. The D gene is left open where the match is weak. Not every row has a clone size; where given, it reads once, few, many or a size class.

CDR3	DNA	size	D	V	J
CASSQEWSNNEQFF	TGCGCCAGCAGCCAAGAATGGTCTAACAATGAGCAGTTCTTC	.	.	TRBV4-1	TRBJ2-1
CASSGNRGQGGQPQHF	TGTGCCAGCAGCGGTAACCGGGGACAGGGAGGTCAGCCCCAGCATTTT	few	TRBD1	TRBV7-8	TRBJ1-5
CASSLAPRGTEAFF	TGTGCCAGCAGCTTAGCCCCCCGGGGTACTGAAGCTTTCTTT	.	.	TRBV7-6	TRBJ1-1
CASSFLGTTSQETQYF	TGCGCCAGCAGCTTCCTCGGGACTACTTCCCAAGAGACCCAGTACTTC	.	TRBD2	TRBV5-1	TRBJ2-5
CASSYSRGPQETQYF	TGTGCCAGCAGTTACAGCAGGGGGCCCCAAGAGACCCAGTACTTC	.	TRBD1	TRBV7-2	TRBJ2-5
CASRLRGDNSYEQYF	TGTGCCAGCAGGCTACGAGGGGACAACTCCTACGAGCAGTACTTC	.	.	TRBV6-5	TRBJ2-7
CASSVAGGRAFDTQYF	TGTGCCAGCAGCGTAGCTGGCGGGAGGGCCTTTGATACGCAGTATTTT	.	TRBD2	TRBV9	TRBJ2-3
CASSLGPTPVQYF	TGTGCCAGCAGCTTAGGCCCCACTCCGGTCCAGTACTTC	few	.	TRBV7-9	TRBJ2-5
CASGGQGMGTDTQYF	TGCGCCAGCGGGGGTCAGGGGATGGGCACAGATACGCAGTATTTT	.	.	TRBV5-1	TRBJ2-3
CASRKTGNQPQHF	TGTGCCAGCAGAAAGACAGGGAATCAGCCCCAGCATTTT	.	TRBD1	TRBV27	TRBJ1-5
CSALRVQETQYF	TGCAGCGCCCTCCGGGTCCAAGAGACCCAGTACTTC	once	.	TRBV29-1	TRBJ2-5
CASSQEPQLIYKAFF	TGTGCCAGCAGCCAAGAGCCACAGCTTATTTACAAAGCTTTCTTT	.	.	TRBV3-1/TRBV3-2	TRBJ1-1
CASSLPTGWAQPQHF	TGTGCTAGCAGCTTACCGACAGGTTGGGCTCAGCCCCAGCATTTT	.	.	TRBV7-7	TRBJ1-5
CASSLDWGREETQYF	TGTGCTAGCAGCTTAGACTGGGGGCGAGAAGAGACCCAGTACTTC	.	.	TRBV7-7	TRBJ2-5
CSVEVLGAPGYGYTF	TGCAGCGTTGAAGTCCTGGGGGCCCCGGGGTATGGCTACACCTTC	once	.	TRBV29-1	TRBJ1-2
CASSPGGANTGELFF	TGCGCCAGCAGCCCCGGGGGGGCTAACACCGGGGAGCTGTTTTTT	.	TRBD2	TRBV5-1	TRBJ2-2
CASSNTRTEVEVWEETQYF	TGTGCCAGCAGCAACACCCGGACAGAGGTGGAGGTTTGGGAAGAGACCCAGTACTTC	.	.	TRBV6-2/TRBV6-3	TRBJ2-5
CASSGAGGYNEQFF	TGTGCCAGTAGTGGGGCAGGGGGGTACAATGAGCAGTTCTTC	.	.	TRBV19	TRBJ2-1
CASSPSTSGGHQETQYF	TGTGCCAGCAGCCCCTCGACTAGCGGGGGCCACCAAGAGACCCAGTACTTC	.	TRBD2	TRBV7-8	TRBJ2-5
CASSYPDRDREQYF	TGTGCCAGCAGCTACCCGGACAGAGATAGGGAGCAGTACTTC	.	.	TRBV7-2	TRBJ2-7
CASSHRDSNTDTQYF	TGTGCCAGCAGCCACCGGGACTCAAACACAGATACGCAGTATTTT	.	.	TRBV7-8	TRBJ2-3
CASSATGGGANVLTF	TGTGCCAGCAGCGCCACAGGGGGTGGGGCCAACGTCCTGACTTTC	.	TRBD1	TRBV9	TRBJ2-6
CASKPTEGAYEQYF	TGTGCCAGCAAACCCACGGAGGGGGCTTACGAGCAGTACTTC	.	.	TRBV2	TRBJ2-7
CASSYNFGQGARKLFF	TGTGCCAGCAGTTACAATTTTGGACAGGGGGCTCGAAAACTGTTTTTT	.	TRBD1	TRBV6-5	TRBJ1-4
CASSYVQGSSGNTIYF	TGTGCCAGCAGTTACGTCCAGGGGAGCTCTGGAAACACCATATATTTT	.	.	TRBV6-6	TRBJ1-3
CASSVGGQGARYGYTF	TGTGCCAGCAGCGTAGGGGGACAGGGGGCGCGTTATGGCTACACCTTC	.	TRBD1	TRBV9	TRBJ1-2
CASSQPLLAGNEQFF	TGTGCCAGCAGTCAACCCTTACTAGCGGGCAATGAGCAGTTCTTC	few	TRBD2	TRBV28	TRBJ2-1
CAASGGISNTQYF	TGTGCAGCGTCGGGGGGGATTTCGAATACGCAGTATTTT	.	TRBD2	TRBV5-6	TRBJ2-3
CASRAAQTGIGEQFF	TGTGCCAGCAGGGCCGCCCAGACAGGGATAGGTGAGCAGTTCTTC	.	TRBD1	TRBV6-6	TRBJ2-1
CASRPGATEAFF	TGTGCCAGCCGCCCGGGAGCCACTGAAGCTTTCTTT	.	.	TRBV12-3/TRBV12-4	TRBJ1-1
CASSPSGGNHYEQYF	TGTGCCAGCAGCCCCAGCGGGGGTAACCATTACGAGCAGTACTTC	.	TRBD2	TRBV7-3	TRBJ2-7
CSASGVYEQYF	TGCAGTGCTAGTGGAGTCTACGAGCAGTACTTC	.	.	TRBV20-1	TRBJ2-7
CASSLVADAALHGYTF	TGCGCCAGCAGCTTGGTCGCGGATGCGGCTCTGCATGGCTACACCTTC	.	.	TRBV5-1	TRBJ1-2
CAIGWDSRGEQYF	TGTGCCATCGGTTGGGACTCCCGAGGGGAGCAGTACTTC	.	.	TRBV10-3	TRBJ2-7
CASSIPSGIRSYNEQFF	TGTGCCAGTAGTATACCTTCCGGGATAAGGTCCTACAATGAGCAGTTCTTC	.	.	TRBV19	TRBJ2-1
CASSLGLASYNEQFF	TGTGCCAGCTCACTAGGACTAGCTTCCTACAATGAGCAGTTCTTC	.	TRBD2	TRBV18	TRBJ2-1
CASSSTDSVLTGELFF	TGTGCCAGCAGTTCTACCGACAGCGTCCTCACCGGGGAGCTGTTTTTT	.	.	TRBV6-6	TRBJ2-2
CASSQGTGIGANVLTF	TGTGCCAGCAGCCAGGGGACAGGGATTGGGGCCAACGTCCTGACTTTC	.	TRBD1	TRBV11-3	TRBJ2-6
CASSEGQYQPQHF	TGCGCCAGCAGTGAGGGGCAGTATCAGCCCCAGCATTTT	.	.	TRBV10-1	TRBJ1-5
CASTGGGYGYTF	TGTGCCAGCACCGGGGGGGGCTATGGCTACACCTTC	.	.	TRBV25-1	TRBJ1-2
CASSVDTGVSEKLFF	TGTGCCAGCAGCGTAGACACAGGGGTGAGCGAAAAACTGTTTTTT	once	TRBD1	TRBV5-4	TRBJ1-4
CASSLDGQGAQPQHF	TGCGCCAGCAGCTTGGATGGACAGGGGGCACAGCCCCAGCATTTT	.	TRBD1	TRBV5-1	TRBJ1-5
CASHFQGEVTEAFF	TGTGCCAGCCATTTCCAGGGCGAGGTTACTGAAGCTTTCTTT	once	.	TRBV2	TRBJ1-1
CASSLAATKHQETQYF	TGTGCCAGCAGCTTAGCAGCTACTAAACACCAAGAGACCCAGTACTTC	.	.	TRBV7-6	TRBJ2-5
CASSEQEAALLGELFF	TGTGCCAGCAGTGAACAGGAGGCAGCCCTATTAGGGGAGCTGTTTTTT	.	.	TRBV6-1	TRBJ2-2
CASSQAPSSVIQYF	TGTGCCAGCAGCCAAGCCCCTTCCAGCGTCATTCAGTACTTC	.	.	TRBV3-1/TRBV3-2	TRBJ2-4
CATKQGANTGELFF	TGTGCCACTAAACAGGGGGCGAACACCGGGGAGCTGTTTTTT	few	TRBD1	TRBV6-5	TRBJ2-2
CASSRGLTMGPQHF	TGTGCCAGCAGCCGCGGACTTACTATGGGGCCCCAGCATTTT	.	.	TRBV28	TRBJ1-5
CASSEVLAGHNEQFF	TGTGCCAGCAGTGAAGTACTAGCGGGGCACAATGAGCAGTTCTTC	.	TRBD2	TRBV6-1	TRBJ2-1
CASSRLAGGSSPNEQFF	TGTGCCAGCAGCCGACTAGCGGGAGGGTCAAGCCCCAATGAGCAGTTCTTC	.	TRBD2	TRBV7-8	TRBJ2-1
CASISGGRGDTQYF	TGTGCCAGCATAAGCGGGGGGCGGGGAGATACGCAGTATTTT	.	TRBD2	TRBV7-8	TRBJ2-3
CAWSAPHSYNEQFF	TGTGCCTGGAGTGCCCCCCACTCGTACAATGAGCAGTTCTTC	.	.	TRBV30	TRBJ2-1
CASSQQGTFYGYTF	TGCGCCAGCAGCCAGCAGGGGACATTTTATGGCTACACCTTC	.	.	TRBV4-1	TRBJ1-2
CASSYSDRESYEQYF	TGTGCCAGCAGTTATTCGGACAGGGAAAGCTACGAGCAGTACTTC	.	TRBD1	TRBV6-2/TRBV6-3	TRBJ2-7
CASSLGQVNTEAFF	TGTGCCAGTAGTCTAGGACAGGTGAACACTGAAGCTTTCTTT	.	TRBD1	TRBV19	TRBJ1-1
CASSPGQATEAFF	TGTGCCAGCAGTCCCGGACAGGCCACTGAAGCTTTCTTT	.	TRBD1	TRBV6-5	TRBJ1-1
CASNSGDYYGYTF	TGTGCCAGCAACTCAGGGGATTATTATGGCTACACCTTC	.	.	TRBV7-9	TRBJ1-2